The 25 T cell receptor beta chains below come from one sample, sequenced in a study of blood T cells in healthy people across ages. The authors ran a second PCR of 7 to 11 cycles using a sample-barcoded 5' primer and a J-beta primer mix. TCRdb used MiXCR to reprocess the 5' RACE reads, holding one entry per CDR3 protein. Of around 970,000 distinct CDR3 sequences listed, roughly 51% are singletons. Sequencing was performed on blood. The receptors shown here come from a woman aged 55-69 years in good health.

This clonotype showed up just a few times. This rearrangement joins TRBV28 to TRBJ1-6; D is unresolved. The CDR3 is 11 amino acids. V was shortened by 8 bases and J by 1 base, with 0 bases between the two germline ends. Germline V gives CDR1 MDHEN, CDR2 SYDVKM. DNA for the CDR3: TGTGCCAGCTCCTATAATTCACCCCTCCACTTT. It encodes CASSYNSPLHF.

This clonotype was observed a few times. The rearrangement links TRBV28 to TRBJ2-1, with 11 nucleotides matching TRBD1. Germline V gene lookup returns CDR1 MDHEN and CDR2 SYDVKM. Trimming cost V 8 bases and J 6 bases; bases outside gene matches: 6. The CDR3 runs 14 residues. The CDR3 loop is CASYGQGARNEQFF. The CDR3 DNA is TGTGCCAGCTATGGACAGGGGGCGCGCAATGAGCAGTTCTTC.

The J gene is TRBJ2-5, the V gene TRBV4-1; 11 bases map to TRBD2. The DNA end is a closer match to TRBJ2-1, so the J assignment may be wrong. The CDR3 contains 13 residues. Germline assignment: CDR1 MGHRA and CDR2 YSYEKL. CDR3 sequence (DNA): TGCGCCAGCAGCCAACTCACTAGCGGGAGTCAGTTCTTC. Translating gives CASSQLTSGSQFF.

This clonotype showed up just a few times. The chain uses TRBV20-1 and TRBJ1-6; tentatively, D is TRBD1 (6 bases). The germline V gene has CDR1 DFQATT and CDR2 SNEGSKA (reference sequence). V lost 4 bases, J lost 10 bases, and 14 bases lay in between. This CDR3 comprises 13 residues. CDR3 DNA sequence: TGCAGTGCTATAGAGACAGGAGGATCACCCCTCCACTTT. Amino acids: CSAIETGGSPLHF.

This clonotype was seen only once. One base away lies a much larger clone, so this may be a sequencing read error. V and J are TRBV18 and TRBJ2-7; no firm D call. CDR1 and CDR2 from the germline V gene are KGHSH and LQKENI. V was pared by 6 bases and J by 10 bases, with 22 bases between. This CDR3 spans 14 amino acids. The CDR3 nucleotides are TGTGCCAGCTCCTTTAGTCGGCAGTCGAAGATTCAGTACTTC. This encodes CASSFSRQSKIQYF.

This clonotype has a single count. The chain carries TRBV7-9 and TRBJ1-1, with unresolved D. There are 15 residues in the CDR3. V was shortened by 7 bases and J by 0 bases, with 15 bases between the two germline ends. The V gene's germline CDR1 is SEHNR and CDR2 FQNEAQ (reference sequence). CDR3 amino acids: CASTLSGGLNTEAFF. In DNA, the CDR3 is TGTGCCAGCACCCTAAGTGGAGGGTTGAACACTGAAGCTTTCTTT.

This chain uses TRBV7-2 with TRBJ2-5, with D maybe TRBD2 (7 bases). Germline V gene data show CDR1 as SGHTA and CDR2 as FQGNSA. CDR3 length equals 20 residues. V was pared by 2 bases and J by 3 bases, with 28 bases between. CDR3 loop: CASSLTLGGWRERHKETQYF. The CDR3, as DNA: TGTGCCAGCAGCTTAACCCTAGGGGGGTGGCGGGAGAGACATAAAGAGACCCAGTACTTC. The complete variable domain, with remaining parts taken from reference TRBV7-2 and TRBJ2-5, reads GAGVSQSPSNKVTEKGKDVELRCDPISGHTALYWYRQSLGQGLEFLIYFQGNSAPDKSGLPSDRFSAERTGGSVSTLTIQRTQQEDSAVYLCASSLTLGGWRERHKETQYFGPGTRLLVL.

This clonotype was counted ten times or more. The chain employs TRBV2 and TRBJ1-5; D unclear. Trimming cost V 1 base and J 4 bases, with 8 bases left between them. Germline-derived CDR1 and CDR2 are SNHLY and FYNNEI. CDR3 length: 14 amino acids. CDR3 loop: CASSEEGSNQPQHF. The CDR3 nucleotides are TGTGCCAGCAGTGAAGAGGGTAGTAATCAGCCCCAGCATTTT.

The count of this clonotype is one. The CDR3 spells CASIKNTGSGANVLTF. The CDR3 DNA reads TGTGCCAGCATCAAAAACACGGGCTCTGGGGCCAACGTCCTGACTTTC. The gene calls are TRBV7-2 and TRBJ2-6, with D uncertain. CDR1 is SGHTA and CDR2 is FQGNSA in the germline V gene. The length of the CDR3 is 16 residues. Trimming took off 7 bases at V and 0 bases at J, with 13 bases between the two ends.

The chain recombines TRBV7-2 with TRBJ2-5, with a tentative D call TRBD1 (5 bases). V shed 11 bases and J shed 2 bases, with 12 bases lying between them. This CDR3 has 12 residues. CDR1 is SGHTA and CDR2 is FQGNSA in the germline V gene. The CDR3, as DNA: TGTGCCTCTAGACAGCCACAAGAGACCCAGTACTTC. Translation gives CASRQPQETQYF. The full variable domain, its missing parts supplied by reference TRBV7-2 and TRBJ2-5, is GAGVSQSPSNKVTEKGKDVELRCDPISGHTALYWYRQSLGQGLEFLIYFQGNSAPDKSGLPSDRFSAERTGGSVSTLTIQRTQQEDSAVYLCASRQPQETQYFGPGTRLLVL.

This clonotype was seen only a few times. The chain couples TRBV29-1 to TRBJ2-1; 7 nucleotides align to TRBD1. J gave up 4 bases and V 6 bases, and 9 bases lay outside the gene matches. The CDR3 covers 14 residues. Per germline, CDR1 SQVTM and CDR2 ANQGSEA. This CDR3 is CSVSGTVRYNEQFF. The CDR3 nucleotides read TGCAGCGTCTCCGGGACAGTAAGATACAATGAGCAGTTCTTC.

The CDR3 DNA follows: TGTGCCAGCAGCCCTTACTATAGCAATCAGCCCCAGCATTTT. Amino acid sequence: CASSPYYSNQPQHF. The chain employs TRBV28 and TRBJ1-5, with D hard to call. The CDR3 runs to 14 residues. Germline-derived CDR1 and CDR2 are MDHEN and SYDVKM. Trimming pared 6 bases from V and 0 bases from J, leaving 9 bases between.

This clonotype was counted only a few times. The rearrangement joins TRBV11-2 to TRBJ2-7, with D perhaps given as TRBD1 or TRBD2 (5 bases each). The CDR3 covers 12 residues. Trimming removed 3 bases at V and 7 bases at J, with 10 bases between. Germline V gives CDR1 SGHAT, CDR2 FQNNGV. In DNA form, the CDR3 reads TGTGCCAGCAGCTTGTCGGGGCTTGAGCAGTACTTC. Translated: CASSLSGLEQYF. The variable domain in full, with the rest retrieved from reference TRBV11-2 and TRBJ2-7, is EAGVAQSPRYKIIEKRQSVAFWCNPISGHATLYWYQQILGQGPKLLIQFQNNGVVDDSQLPKDRFSAERLKGVDSTLKIQPAKLEDSAVYLCASSLSGLEQYFGPGTRLTVT.

This clonotype has only a few counts. The V call is TRBV11-2, the J call TRBJ2-3, with 11 bases identical to TRBD2. CDR3 length equals 16 residues. The junction had 4 bases not matched to a gene; V was cut back by 3 bases and J by 2 bases. The V gene's germline CDR1 is SGHAT and CDR2 FQNNGV. DNA for the CDR3: TGTGCCAGCAGCTTCAATAGCGGGAGGGCCACAGATACGCAGTATTTT. This translates into CASSFNSGRATDTQYF.

This clonotype has more than one count but fewer than ten. The chain combines TRBV12-3 or TRBV12-4 with TRBJ2-5; TRBD2 agrees at 7 bases. V shed 6 bases, J shed 5 bases, and the junction held 9 bases outside the gene matches. This CDR3 has 14 residues. CDR3 nucleotides: TGTGCCAGCAGCACAGCGGGAAGCGGGGAGACCCAGTACTTC. Translating gives CASSTAGSGETQYF.

This chain uses TRBV7-2 with TRBJ2-4, with TRBD2 as a possible D gene (5 bases). The J call may be mistaken, given a closer DNA end match to TRBJ2-7. The V gene's germline CDR1 is SGHTA and CDR2 FQGNSA. This CDR3 spans 14 amino acids. DNA for the CDR3: TGTACCAGCAACCCTTCCGGAGGTTTGTACGAGCAGTACTTC. This gives the protein CTSNPSGGLYEQYF.

V is TRBV20-1 and J is TRBJ2-3, with unresolved D. V shed 3 bases and J shed 0 bases, with 13 bases lying between them. This CDR3 has 15 amino acids. Germline V gene sequence: CDR1 DFQATT, CDR2 SNEGSKA (reference sequence). DNA for the CDR3: TGCAGTGCTAGTCTGACTGACGCGAGCACAGATACGCAGTATTTT. Protein: CSASLTDASTDTQYF.

This clonotype has just a few counts. The rearrangement joins TRBV12-3 or TRBV12-4 to TRBJ2-7; no firm D call. The CDR3 runs 16 residues. V lost 6 bases and J lost 3, with 21 bases in between. The CDR3: CASSPAAWRTLYEQYF. The CDR3 nucleotides are TGTGCCAGCAGCCCCGCAGCCTGGCGAACCCTCTACGAGCAGTACTTC.

This chain uses TRBV20-1 with TRBJ2-3; D uncertain. There are 12 residues in the CDR3. Germline CDR1 DFQATT, CDR2 SNEGSKA (reference sequence). V shed 0 bases and J shed 3 bases, with 4 bases lying between them. CDR3 nucleotide sequence: TGCAGTGCTAGAGATGTGACAGATACGCAGTATTTT. Residues: CSARDVTDTQYF.

The rearrangement joins TRBV29-1 to TRBJ2-7, with D perhaps TRBD1 (5 bases). The germline CDR1 and CDR2 sequences are SQVTM and ANQGSEA. This CDR3 contains 11 residues. The V end lost 5 bases, the J end lost 3 bases, and 8 bases lay between the germline ends. CDR3 nucleotides: TGCAGCGTTTTCAGGGACTACGAGCAGTACTTC. Residues: CSVFRDYEQYF.

The rearrangement uses TRBV19 and TRBJ2-1; 9 nucleotides line up with TRBD1. V lost 10 bases to trimming and J lost 7 bases; unmatched junction nucleotides: 8. Germline CDR1 LNHDA, CDR2 SQIVND (reference sequence). The CDR3 contains 13 residues. The CDR3, as DNA: TGTGCCACTAAGGACAGGGGCATGAATGAGCAGTTCTTC. Its translation: CATKDRGMNEQFF.

The chain couples TRBV10-3 to TRBJ1-4, with 9 bases that match TRBD1. The CDR3 contains 15 residues. Germline V gene data show CDR1 as ENHRY and CDR2 as SYGVKD. The V gene end was trimmed by 5 bases and the J gene end by 5 bases; junction bases not matched to a gene: 6. The CDR3 protein is CAISQGTGRNEKLFF. The CDR3 DNA sequence: TGTGCCATCAGTCAAGGGACAGGGAGGAATGAAAAACTGTTTTTT.

The V call is TRBV12-3 or TRBV12-4, the J call TRBJ1-2; TRBD1 matches at 9 bases. J gave up 4 bases and V 7 bases, and 13 bases lay outside the gene matches. This CDR3 comprises 16 residues. CDR3: CASTQTGGLSGYGYTF. DNA of the CDR3: TGTGCCAGCACCCAGACAGGGGGTCTGTCCGGCTATGGCTACACCTTC.

The rearrangement uses TRBV5-5 and TRBJ2-3, with a tentative D call TRBD2 (6 bases). The CDR3 is made up of 16 amino acids. Germline V gives CDR1 SGHKS, CDR2 YYEKEE (reference sequence). V lost 4 bases, J lost 1 base, and 16 bases lay in between. The CDR3 DNA is TGTGCCAGCAGCCCCCTGCTCCGCGGGGGCACAGATACGCAGTATTTT. This codes for CASSPLLRGGTDTQYF.

The rearrangement joins TRBV9 to TRBJ2-5; 9 bases fit TRBD2. V gave up 0 bases and J gave up 11 bases; unmatched junction bases: 8. CDR1 SGDLS and CDR2 YYNGEE come from the germline V gene. This CDR3 spans 14 amino acids. CDR3 sequence reads: CASSVGREGLEQYF. The CDR3 region has the DNA TGTGCCAGCAGCGTAGGGCGGGAGGGCCTGGAGCAGTACTTC.